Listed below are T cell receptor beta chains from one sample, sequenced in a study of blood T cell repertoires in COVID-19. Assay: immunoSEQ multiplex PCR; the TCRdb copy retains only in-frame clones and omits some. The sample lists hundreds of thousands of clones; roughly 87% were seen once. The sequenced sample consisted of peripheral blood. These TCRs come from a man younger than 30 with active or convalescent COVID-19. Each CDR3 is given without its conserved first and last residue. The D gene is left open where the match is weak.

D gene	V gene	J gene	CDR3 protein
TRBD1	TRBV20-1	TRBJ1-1	SASETGGENTEAF
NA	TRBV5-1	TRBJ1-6	ASSDAITENSPLH
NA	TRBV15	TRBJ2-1	ATSRDGGSSYNEQF
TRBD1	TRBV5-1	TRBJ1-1	ASSLQFPGQGYTEAF
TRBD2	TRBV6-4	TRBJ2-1	ASSLGLAGVLDEQF
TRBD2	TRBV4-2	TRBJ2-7	ASSPTTSGRFYEQY
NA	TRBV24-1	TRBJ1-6	ATTPGGSYNSPLH
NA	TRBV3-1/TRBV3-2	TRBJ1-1	ASSQDVDGGGTEAF
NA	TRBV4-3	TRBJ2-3	ASSQDDGLADTQY
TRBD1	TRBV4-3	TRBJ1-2	ASSQDSRGTGDYGYT
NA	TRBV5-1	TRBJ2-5	ASSSTFRQGETQY
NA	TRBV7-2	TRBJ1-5	ASSLGQSNQPQH
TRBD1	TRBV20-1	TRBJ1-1	SASFRQGLEAF
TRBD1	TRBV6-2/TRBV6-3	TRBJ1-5	ASSPGQGGHQPQH
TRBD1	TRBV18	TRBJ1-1	ASQPGTGNTEAF
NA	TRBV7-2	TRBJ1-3	ASSLGLSGNTIY